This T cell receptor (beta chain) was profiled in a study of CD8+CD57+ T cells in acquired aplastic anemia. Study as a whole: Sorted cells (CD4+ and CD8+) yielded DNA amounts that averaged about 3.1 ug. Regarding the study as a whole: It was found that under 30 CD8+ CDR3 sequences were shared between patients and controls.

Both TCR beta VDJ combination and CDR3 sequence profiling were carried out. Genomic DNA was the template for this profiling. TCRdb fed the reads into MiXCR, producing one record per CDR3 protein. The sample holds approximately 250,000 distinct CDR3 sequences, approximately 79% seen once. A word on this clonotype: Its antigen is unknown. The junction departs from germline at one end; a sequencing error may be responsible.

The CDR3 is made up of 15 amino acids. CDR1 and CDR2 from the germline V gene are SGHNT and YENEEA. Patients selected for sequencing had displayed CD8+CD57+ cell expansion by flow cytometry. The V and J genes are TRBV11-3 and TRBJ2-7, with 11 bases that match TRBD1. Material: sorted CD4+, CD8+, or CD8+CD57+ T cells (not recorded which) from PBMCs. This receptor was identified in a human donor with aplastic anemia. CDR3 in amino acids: CASSVEGTGGYEQYF. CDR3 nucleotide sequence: TGTGCCAGCAGCGTAGAAGGGACAGGGGGCTACGAGCAGTACTTC.